A selection of T cell receptor beta chains follows, all from one sample in a study of cytomegalovirus exposure and HLA in healthy donors. TCRdb's copy holds only in-frame clones and misses some; the assay was immunoSEQ multiplex PCR. In the table there are some 200,000 clones, approximately 70% of which are singletons. The sequenced sample was PBMCs. The receptors here all came from a man in his forties in good health and CMV-seropositive. The CDR3 runs from the conserved cysteine through the conserved F or W. A D gene is named only where the DNA matches it firmly. For some rows the clone size is stated as once, few or many, or as a class when expanded; others skip it.

DNA: TGTGCCAGCAGCTTAGATAGTGGGGGGGCCTCCCTGTACCAAGAGACCCAGTACTTC
CDR3: CASSLDSGGASLYQETQYF
V: TRBV11-2
size: once
D: -
J: TRBJ2-5

DNA: TGTGCCACCAGCAGAGATTTAAGGGCCGGGGACACTGAAGCTTTCTTT
CDR3: CATSRDLRAGDTEAFF
V: TRBV15
size: once
D: -
J: TRBJ1-1

DNA: TGCGCCAGCAGCCAAGACCCAAAGACAGGGTTGAGGGAGACCCAGTACTTC
CDR3: CASSQDPKTGLRETQYF
V: TRBV4-1
size: -
D: TRBD1
J: TRBJ2-5

DNA: TGTGCCAGCAGTTTGAAGGTTAGGGGCGCCGGGGAGCTGTTTTTT
CDR3: CASSLKVRGAGELFF
V: TRBV27
size: -
D: -
J: TRBJ2-2

DNA: TGTGCCACCAGCAGAGACAGGGGAGAGACCCAGTACTTC
CDR3: CATSRDRGETQYF
V: TRBV15
size: -
D: -
J: TRBJ2-5

DNA: TGCGCCAGCAGTGAGCGGACATTTCGGGACTATGGCTACACCTTC
CDR3: CASSERTFRDYGYTF
V: TRBV10-1
size: -
D: -
J: TRBJ1-2

DNA: TGTGCCAGCAGACCCGACGGGGGGCTTGGCTACACCTTC
CDR3: CASRPDGGLGYTF
V: TRBV25-1
size: once
D: -
J: TRBJ1-2

DNA: TGTGCCAGCAGCACGCGGGACAGATACTACCAAGAGACCCAGTACTTC
CDR3: CASSTRDRYYQETQYF
V: TRBV11-2
size: few
D: -
J: TRBJ2-5

DNA: TGTGCCAGTAGTACCGGGACTTGGATTTACTATGGCTACACCTTC
CDR3: CASSTGTWIYYGYTF
V: TRBV19
size: medium-sized
D: -
J: TRBJ1-2

DNA: TGTGCCAGCTCACCCGGGACAGGACTTCTCAGGGGCTACACCTTC
CDR3: CASSPGTGLLRGYTF
V: TRBV18
size: few
D: TRBD1
J: TRBJ1-2

DNA: TGTGCCAGCACCCTTGCGAGTCAGGGCGGGGGGACAAACGAGCAGTACTTC
CDR3: CASTLASQGGGTNEQYF
V: TRBV7-9
size: once
D: TRBD2
J: TRBJ2-7

DNA: TGTGCCATCAGTGAGACGGCAGGGGCAGGGGAGACCCAGTACTTC
CDR3: CAISETAGAGETQYF
V: TRBV10-3
size: once
D: -
J: TRBJ2-5

DNA: TGCGCCAGCAGCCCAGACAGTTTCTACGAGCAGTACTTC
CDR3: CASSPDSFYEQYF
V: TRBV5-1
size: -
D: -
J: TRBJ2-7

DNA: TGCGCCAGCAGCCCAGCACAAGGGGCGATTGGCTACACCTTC
CDR3: CASSPAQGAIGYTF
V: TRBV4-3
size: -
D: -
J: TRBJ1-2

DNA: TGTGCCAGCAGCTTGAGGGCCGGAGGCACTGAAGCTTTCTTT
CDR3: CASSLRAGGTEAFF
V: TRBV7-2
size: -
D: -
J: TRBJ1-1

DNA: TGCAGCGTTGTACGGCAGGGAACTGAAGCTTTCTTT
CDR3: CSVVRQGTEAFF
V: TRBV29-1
size: -
D: -
J: TRBJ1-1

DNA: TGTGCCAGCAGCCCATTAATGGCCCAAGAGACCCAGTACTTC
CDR3: CASSPLMAQETQYF
V: TRBV7-2
size: few
D: -
J: TRBJ2-5

DNA: TGTGCCAGCAGCCCCAGGTTAGACACCTACAATGAGCAGTTCTTC
CDR3: CASSPRLDTYNEQFF
V: TRBV4-2
size: -
D: -
J: TRBJ2-1

DNA: TGTGCCAGCAGCTCTTCGTCGGGACACAATAACTATGGCTACACCTTC
CDR3: CASSSSSGHNNYGYTF
V: TRBV7-2
size: -
D: -
J: TRBJ1-2

DNA: TGTGCCAGCAGCCTCCGGGACACCAATGAGCAGTTCTTC
CDR3: CASSLRDTNEQFF
V: TRBV9
size: -
D: -
J: TRBJ2-1

DNA: TGTGCCAGCAGCTTAATCGACAGGGGAAACTCACCTAACACTGAAGCTTTCTTT
CDR3: CASSLIDRGNSPNTEAFF
V: TRBV7-2
size: -
D: TRBD1
J: TRBJ1-1

DNA: TGTGCCAGCAGTGAAGGGACAGGGGGTGGCTACACCTTC
CDR3: CASSEGTGGGYTF
V: TRBV6-1
size: -
D: TRBD1
J: TRBJ1-2

DNA: TGTGCCACCAGCAAAGATCGAGGGTCGAATCAGCCCCAGCATTTT
CDR3: CATSKDRGSNQPQHF
V: TRBV15
size: once
D: -
J: TRBJ1-5

DNA: TGCGCCAGCAGCTTCGCTAGCGGGGGTAAGAATACGCAGTATTTT
CDR3: CASSFASGGKNTQYF
V: TRBV4-3
size: -
D: TRBD2
J: TRBJ2-3

DNA: TGTGCCAGCAGTTACTTTGGACAGAGCTACGAGCAGTACTTC
CDR3: CASSYFGQSYEQYF
V: TRBV6-6
size: -
D: -
J: TRBJ2-7

DNA: TGTGCCAGCCCGGGGCTCGGCGGGGCCGGGGAGCTGTTTTTT
CDR3: CASPGLGGAGELFF
V: TRBV5-6
size: -
D: -
J: TRBJ2-2

DNA: TGTGCCAGCAGTGAAGGGACAGGGGACACCGGGGAGCTGTTTTTT
CDR3: CASSEGTGDTGELFF
V: TRBV10-3
size: -
D: TRBD1
J: TRBJ2-2

DNA: TGTGCCAGCAGTTTCGCGGGGGCCGGGTACAATGGGCAGTTCTTC
CDR3: CASSFAGAGYNGQFF
V: TRBV27
size: -
D: -
J: TRBJ2-1

DNA: TGCGCCAGCAGCTTACGCGGGGGTTACACAGATACGCAGTATTTT
CDR3: CASSLRGGYTDTQYF
V: TRBV5-1
size: once
D: TRBD2
J: TRBJ2-3

DNA: TGTGCCAGCAGCTCATCATCCGGGGGGCTTTCCAATGAAAAACTGTTTTTT
CDR3: CASSSSSGGLSNEKLFF
V: TRBV7-9
size: few
D: -
J: TRBJ1-4

DNA: TGTGCCAGCAGTCATTCGGGGGGGCAGTTGGAGACCCAGTACTTC
CDR3: CASSHSGGQLETQYF
V: TRBV7-6
size: -
D: TRBD2
J: TRBJ2-5

DNA: TGTGCCACCCTCCTGGTTGGGAGGACAGATACGCAGTATTTT
CDR3: CATLLVGRTDTQYF
V: TRBV6-1
size: -
D: -
J: TRBJ2-3

DNA: TGCGCCAGCAGTCCTCTACAGTCAGGGTCCGAGCAGTACTTC
CDR3: CASSPLQSGSEQYF
V: TRBV10-1
size: -
D: -
J: TRBJ2-7

DNA: TGTGCCAGCAGTCGGCCTGGGACAGGGAGTAAAAGATTTGAGGGAGATCAGCCCCAGCATTTT
CDR3: CASSRPGTGSKRFEGDQPQHF
V: TRBV28
size: -
D: TRBD1
J: TRBJ1-5

DNA: TGTGCCAGCAGGTTGAGTTCTCGGCCCCAGCATTTT
CDR3: CASRLSSRPQHF
V: TRBV6-6
size: few
D: -
J: TRBJ1-5

DNA: TGTGCCAGCAGCTTAGGGCAGTATGGCTACACCTTC
CDR3: CASSLGQYGYTF
V: TRBV7-9
size: -
D: -
J: TRBJ1-2

DNA: TGCGCCAGCAGCCGGACAGGGGGTCCCACTAACTATGGCTACACCTTC
CDR3: CASSRTGGPTNYGYTF
V: TRBV5-1
size: -
D: TRBD1
J: TRBJ1-2

DNA: TGTGCCAGCACCAGACAGGGGGGCTACAATGAGCAGTTCTTC
CDR3: CASTRQGGYNEQFF
V: TRBV7-9
size: once
D: TRBD1
J: TRBJ2-1

DNA: TGCGCCAGCAGCACCACAGGGGGCGGTGCGTACGAGCAGTACTTC
CDR3: CASSTTGGGAYEQYF
V: TRBV5-1
size: -
D: TRBD1
J: TRBJ2-7

DNA: TGTGCCAGCCCAGGGGCTTTCTTT
CDR3: CASPGAFF
V: TRBV7-2
size: once
D: -
J: TRBJ1-1

DNA: TGTGCCAGCAGTGGGGGGGGTGTTCGCACAGATACGCAGTATTTT
CDR3: CASSGGGVRTDTQYF
V: TRBV28
size: -
D: TRBD2
J: TRBJ2-3

DNA: TGTGCCACCAGCAGAGAAGCCCCGGCGGAGGGCTACACCTTC
CDR3: CATSREAPAEGYTF
V: TRBV15
size: -
D: -
J: TRBJ1-2

DNA: TGTGCCAGCAGCCCCGGACTAGCGGGAACCTACGAGCAGTACTTC
CDR3: CASSPGLAGTYEQYF
V: TRBV4-2
size: -
D: TRBD2
J: TRBJ2-7

DNA: TGTGCCAGCAGTTACGCGGACAGGGCCACCTCGGAGCAGTACTTC
CDR3: CASSYADRATSEQYF
V: TRBV27
size: -
D: TRBD1
J: TRBJ2-7

DNA: TGCGCCAGCAGTATAGCGGCAGACTCCTACGAGCAGTACTTC
CDR3: CASSIAADSYEQYF
V: TRBV5-1
size: -
D: -
J: TRBJ2-7

DNA: TGTGCCAGCAGTCCTTCCGCAGGTGGGCCTTGGGAGCAGTACTTC
CDR3: CASSPSAGGPWEQYF
V: TRBV28
size: -
D: -
J: TRBJ2-7

DNA: TGTGCCAGCAGATCACGGACAGGCTACTATGGCTACACCTTC
CDR3: CASRSRTGYYGYTF
V: TRBV6-5
size: -
D: TRBD1
J: TRBJ1-2

DNA: TGTGCCAGCAGCTCGGACAGGGGTGGCTACACCTTC
CDR3: CASSSDRGGYTF
V: TRBV5-4
size: -
D: TRBD1
J: TRBJ1-2

DNA: TGTGCCAGCAGAGGGGGGGGCAAAGCCTACGAGCAGTACTTC
CDR3: CASRGGGKAYEQYF
V: TRBV7-2
size: few
D: -
J: TRBJ2-7

DNA: TGTGCCAGCAGCTGGGAGGGGACTTCCACAGATACGCAGTATTTT
CDR3: CASSWEGTSTDTQYF
V: TRBV5-4
size: once
D: TRBD2
J: TRBJ2-3

DNA: TGTGCCAGCAGCTTAGCCCCGGGATTAGGGACTGAAGCTTTCTTT
CDR3: CASSLAPGLGTEAFF
V: TRBV7-2
size: -
D: -
J: TRBJ1-1

DNA: TGTGCCAGCAGCCCGACAGGACTCAATCAGCCCCAGCATTTT
CDR3: CASSPTGLNQPQHF
V: TRBV11-2
size: few
D: -
J: TRBJ1-5

DNA: TGTGCCAGCAGCCGTTCTCGGGGGGCGAACCAAGAGACCCAGTACTTC
CDR3: CASSRSRGANQETQYF
V: TRBV11-2
size: -
D: -
J: TRBJ2-5

DNA: TGTGCCAGCAGTTACGAGGGACAGGCATATGGCTACACCTTC
CDR3: CASSYEGQAYGYTF
V: TRBV6-5
size: few
D: TRBD1
J: TRBJ1-2

DNA: TGTGCCAGTAGGGAACAGCGGGGGGCTACCTACGAGCAGTACTTC
CDR3: CASREQRGATYEQYF
V: TRBV19
size: -
D: TRBD2
J: TRBJ2-7

DNA: TGTGCCAGCAGCGTAGAGCACTCTGGAAACACCATATATTTT
CDR3: CASSVEHSGNTIYF
V: TRBV9
size: few
D: -
J: TRBJ1-3

DNA: TGCGTCAGCAGCCCTCAGGACAGGACAACTTATAGCAATCAGCCCCAGCATTTT
CDR3: CVSSPQDRTTYSNQPQHF
V: TRBV4-1
size: -
D: TRBD1
J: TRBJ1-5

DNA: TGTGCCAGCAGCTTACGGTCAGTCGGGGCAGGACAGAGCTCCTACGAGCAGTACTTC
CDR3: CASSLRSVGAGQSSYEQYF
V: TRBV13
size: -
D: -
J: TRBJ2-7

DNA: TGTGCCAGCAGCGATGAAGCGGGGCCCTCGACCGAGCAGTACTTC
CDR3: CASSDEAGPSTEQYF
V: TRBV2
size: -
D: TRBD2
J: TRBJ2-7

DNA: TGCGCCAGCAGTTTGGGTACAGGGGTGATCGACGAGCAGTACTTC
CDR3: CASSLGTGVIDEQYF
V: TRBV5-1
size: -
D: TRBD1
J: TRBJ2-7